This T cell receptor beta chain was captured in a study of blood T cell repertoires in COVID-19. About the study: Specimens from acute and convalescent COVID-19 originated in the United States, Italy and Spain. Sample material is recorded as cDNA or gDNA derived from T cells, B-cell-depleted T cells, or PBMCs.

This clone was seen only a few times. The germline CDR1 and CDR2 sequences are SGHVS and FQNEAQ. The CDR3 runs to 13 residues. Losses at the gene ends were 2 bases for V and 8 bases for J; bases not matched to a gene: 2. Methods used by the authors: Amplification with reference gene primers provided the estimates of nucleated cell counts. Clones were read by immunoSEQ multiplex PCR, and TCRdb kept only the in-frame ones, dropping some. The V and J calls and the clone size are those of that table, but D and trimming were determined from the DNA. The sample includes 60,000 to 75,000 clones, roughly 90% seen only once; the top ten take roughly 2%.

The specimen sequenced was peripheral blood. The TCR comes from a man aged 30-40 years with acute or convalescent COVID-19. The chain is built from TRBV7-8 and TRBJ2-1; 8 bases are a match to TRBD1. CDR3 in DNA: TGTGCCAGCAGCTTACAGGGGGCGTATGAGCAGTTCTTC. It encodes CASSLQGAYEQFF.